The 2 T cell receptor beta chains presented below share a single source sample, sequenced in a study of vaccination effects on CD4 cells after COVID-19. Prior to sequencing, the ViraFEST assay stimulated PBMC with viral peptide pools, which expanded the antigen-specific CD4+ T cells. Following 10 days of culture, CD4+ T cells were isolated. Vaccination of participants consisted of two doses of either the BNT162b2 or mRNA-1273 vaccine. Which antigens these TCRs recognize remains unknown. Data came from immunoSEQ multiplex PCR; TCRdb stores just in-frame clones and leaves some out. The profile covers some 21,000 clones, with less than 85% appearing a single time and about 9.3% taken by the ten largest. The sequences come from CD4+ T cells from PBMCs cultured with HCoV-229E spike peptides, collected after COVID-19 vaccination. All receptors come from a human donor who received a COVID-19 vaccine.

This chain uses TRBV11-2 with TRBJ2-1; 7 nucleotides line up with TRBD1. Per the germline V gene, CDR1 is SGHAT and CDR2 is FQNNGV. The CDR3 runs 16 residues. V lost 5 bases to trimming and J lost 0 bases; unmatched junction nucleotides: 7. The CDR3 sequence is CASSTRQGSSYNEQFF. In DNA form, the CDR3 reads TGTGCCAGCAGCACCCGACAGGGAAGCTCCTACAATGAGCAGTTCTTC. The whole variable domain, remainder taken from reference TRBV11-2 and TRBJ2-1, is EAGVAQSPRYKIIEKRQSVAFWCNPISGHATLYWYQQILGQGPKLLIQFQNNGVVDDSQLPKDRFSAERLKGVDSTLKIQPAKLEDSAVYLCASSTRQGSSYNEQFFGPGTRLTVL.

The chain has TRBV5-1 and TRBJ2-7; D might be TRBD2 (7 bases). Deletions cut 0 bases from V and 2 bases from J, with 9 bases between. The CDR3 is made up of 14 amino acids. Germline CDR1 reads SGHRS; CDR2 reads YFSETQ. The chain's CDR3 is CASSLGGGTYEQYF. The CDR3 DNA reads TGCGCCAGCAGCTTGGGGGGGGGCACCTACGAGCAGTACTTC.